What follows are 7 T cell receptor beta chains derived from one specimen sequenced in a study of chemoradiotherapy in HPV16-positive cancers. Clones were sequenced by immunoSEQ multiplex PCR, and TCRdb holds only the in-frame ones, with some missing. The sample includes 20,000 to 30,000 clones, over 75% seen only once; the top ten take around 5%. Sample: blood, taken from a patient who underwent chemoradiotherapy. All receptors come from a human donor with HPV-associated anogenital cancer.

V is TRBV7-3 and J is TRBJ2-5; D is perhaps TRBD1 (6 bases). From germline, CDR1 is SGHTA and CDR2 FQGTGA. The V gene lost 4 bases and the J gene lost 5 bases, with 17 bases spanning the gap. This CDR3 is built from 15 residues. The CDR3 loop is CASSSGTTTGETQYF. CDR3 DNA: TGTGCCAGCAGCTCCGGGACAACCACAGGGGAGACCCAGTACTTC.

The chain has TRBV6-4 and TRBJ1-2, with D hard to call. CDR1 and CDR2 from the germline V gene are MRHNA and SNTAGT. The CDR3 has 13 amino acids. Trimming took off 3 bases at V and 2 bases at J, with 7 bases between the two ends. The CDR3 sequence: CASSEGRNYGYTF. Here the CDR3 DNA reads TGTGCCAGCAGTGAGGGCAGGAACTATGGCTACACCTTC.

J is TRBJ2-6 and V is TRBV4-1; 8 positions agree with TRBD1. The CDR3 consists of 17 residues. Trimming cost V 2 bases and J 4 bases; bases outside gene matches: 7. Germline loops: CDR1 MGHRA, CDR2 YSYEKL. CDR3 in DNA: TGCGCCAGCAGCCAACCGGGACAGGCCACCGGGGCCAACGTCCTGACTTTC. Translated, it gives CASSQPGQATGANVLTF.

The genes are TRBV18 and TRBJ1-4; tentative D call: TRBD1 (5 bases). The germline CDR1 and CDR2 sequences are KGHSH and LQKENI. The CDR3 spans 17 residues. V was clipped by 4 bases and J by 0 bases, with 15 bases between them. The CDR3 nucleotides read TGTGCCAGCTCACTCACGTGGGGGGGACCAACTAATGAAAAACTGTTTTTT. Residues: CASSLTWGGPTNEKLFF.

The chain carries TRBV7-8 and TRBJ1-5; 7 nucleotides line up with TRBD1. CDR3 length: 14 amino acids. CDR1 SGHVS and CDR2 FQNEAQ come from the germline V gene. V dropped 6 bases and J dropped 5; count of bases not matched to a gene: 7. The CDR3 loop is CASREQGWDQPQHF. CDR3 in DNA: TGTGCCAGCAGGGAACAGGGGTGGGATCAGCCCCAGCATTTT.

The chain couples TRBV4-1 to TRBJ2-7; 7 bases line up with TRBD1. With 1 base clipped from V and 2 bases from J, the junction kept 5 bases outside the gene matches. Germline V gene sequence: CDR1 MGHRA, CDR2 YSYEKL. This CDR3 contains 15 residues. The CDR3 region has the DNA TGCGCCAGCAGCCAAGGTTCAGGGGGTACCTACGAGCAGTACTTC. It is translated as CASSQGSGGTYEQYF.

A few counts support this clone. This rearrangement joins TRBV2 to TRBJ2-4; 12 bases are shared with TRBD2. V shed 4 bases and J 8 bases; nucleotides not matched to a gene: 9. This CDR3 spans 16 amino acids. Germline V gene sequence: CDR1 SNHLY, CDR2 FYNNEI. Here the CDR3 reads CASSGLAGGPDHIQYF. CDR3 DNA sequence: TGTGCCAGCAGTGGGCTAGCGGGGGGGCCCGATCACATTCAGTACTTC. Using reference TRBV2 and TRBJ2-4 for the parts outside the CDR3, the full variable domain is EPEVTQTPSHQVTQMGQEVILRCVPISNHLYFYWYRQILGQKVEFLVSFYNNEISEKSEIFDDQFSVERPDGSNFTLKIRSTKLEDSAMYFCASSGLAGGPDHIQYFGAGTRLSVL.